This record looks at one TCR beta chain sequence and its context. These data are taken from a study of cytomegalovirus exposure and HLA in healthy donors. Repertoires were generated with immunoSEQ multiplex PCR, while TCRdb's copy carries only in-frame clones and drops some. The sample lists fewer than 200,000 clones; under 90% were seen once. There are 14 residues in the CDR3. Trimming pared 5 bases from V and 4 bases from J, leaving 14 bases between. The germline CDR1 and CDR2 sequences are MNHEY and SVGAGI. The clonotype comes from a man younger than 30 in good health and CMV-seropositive. V is TRBV6-5 and J is TRBJ1-2; D gene uncertain. The sample taken for sequencing was PBMCs. The CDR3 DNA sequence: TGTGCCAGCAGTCCCGGGCTCCGGGGCTATGGCTACACCTTC. Translating it yields CASSPGLRGYGYTF.